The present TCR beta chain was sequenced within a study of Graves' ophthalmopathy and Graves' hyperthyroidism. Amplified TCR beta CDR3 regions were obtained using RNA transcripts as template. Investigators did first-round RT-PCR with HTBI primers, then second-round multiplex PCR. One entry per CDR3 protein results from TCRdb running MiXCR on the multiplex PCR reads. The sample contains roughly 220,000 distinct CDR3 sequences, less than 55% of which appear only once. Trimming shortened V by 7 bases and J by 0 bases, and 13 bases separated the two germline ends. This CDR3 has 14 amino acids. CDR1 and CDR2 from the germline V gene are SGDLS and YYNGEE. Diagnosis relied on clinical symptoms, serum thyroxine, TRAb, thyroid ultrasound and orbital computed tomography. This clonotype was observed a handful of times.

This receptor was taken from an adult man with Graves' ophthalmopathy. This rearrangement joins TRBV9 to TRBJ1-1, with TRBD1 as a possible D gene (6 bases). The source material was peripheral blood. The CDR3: CASEGGHLNTEAFF. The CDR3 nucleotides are TGTGCCAGCGAAGGGGGACACCTGAACACTGAAGCTTTCTTT.